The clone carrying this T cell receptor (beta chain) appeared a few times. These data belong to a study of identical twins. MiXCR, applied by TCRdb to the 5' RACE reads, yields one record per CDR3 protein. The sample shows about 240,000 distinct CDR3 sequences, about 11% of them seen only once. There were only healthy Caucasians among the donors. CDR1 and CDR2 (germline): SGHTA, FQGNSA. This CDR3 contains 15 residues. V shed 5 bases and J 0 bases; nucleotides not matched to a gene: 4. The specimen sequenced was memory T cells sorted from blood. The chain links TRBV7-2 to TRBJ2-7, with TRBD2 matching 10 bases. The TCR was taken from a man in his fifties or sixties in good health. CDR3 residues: CASSLGLAASYEQYF. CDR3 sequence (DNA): TGTGCCAGCAGCCTCGGACTAGCGGCCTCCTACGAGCAGTACTTC.